Listed below are T cell receptor beta chains from one sample, sequenced in a study of T-cell memory formation after mild COVID-19. TCRdb reanalysed the 5' RACE reads using MiXCR and keeps one entry per CDR3 protein. The table shows some 300,000 distinct CDR3 sequences, with 20% to 25% occurring only once. The sample taken for sequencing was PBMCs or a T cell subset sorted from them (not recorded which). All receptors come from a man aged 18 to 29 who had mild COVID-19 (a few samples of this study predate the infection). Cell type and time point are not known. CDR3s include the opening cysteine and the closing phenylalanine or tryptophan. The order of the fields is CDR3 protein, CDR3 DNA, clone size, V gene, D gene, J gene. The D gene is left open where the match is weak. Clone size appears in some rows only: once, few, many, or a class for an expanded clone.

CASSPRAGGFTDTQYF	TGTGCTAGCAGCCCGCGAGCGGGGGGATTCACAGATACGCAGTATTTT	many	TRBV7-7	TRBD2	TRBJ2-3
CASSHGRQNQPQHF	TGTGCCAGCAGCCACGGACGGCAGAATCAGCCCCAGCATTTT	-	TRBV3-1	-	TRBJ1-5
CASSQGVTGDQPQHF	TGTGCCAGCAGCCAAGGCGTAACAGGGGATCAGCCCCAGCATTTT	few	TRBV4-2	TRBD1	TRBJ1-5
CATSDLRYEQFF	TGTGCCACCAGTGATCTTAGGTATGAGCAGTTCTTC	medium-sized	TRBV24-1	-	TRBJ2-1
CASSPGTAGSGYTF	TGCGCCAGCAGCCCGGGGACGGCAGGTTCGGGCTACACCTTC	-	TRBV5-1	-	TRBJ1-2
CASSRTEVRETQYF	TGTGCCAGCAGCCGGACGGAGGTCAGAGAGACCCAGTACTTC	-	TRBV3-1	-	TRBJ2-5
CSVYTGSSYEQYF	TGCAGCGTATATACAGGGTCATCCTACGAGCAGTACTTC	medium-sized	TRBV29-1	-	TRBJ2-7
CASSRQTGGFYGYTF	TGTGCCAGCAGCAGACAGACAGGGGGCTTCTATGGCTACACCTTC	-	TRBV7-2	TRBD1	TRBJ1-2
CASSPDRAHYGYTF	TGCGCCAGCAGCCCGGACAGGGCGCATTATGGCTACACCTTC	few	TRBV10-2	TRBD1	TRBJ1-2
CASSLRGTLQETQYF	TGTGCCAGCTCGCTCAGGGGAACCTTGCAAGAGACCCAGTACTTC	-	TRBV2	-	TRBJ2-5
CASSQDREKLFF	TGTGCCAGCAGCCAAGATCGAGAAAAACTGTTTTTT	once	TRBV3-1	-	TRBJ1-4
CASSHTSGPYLYEQYF	TGTGCCAGCAGTCATACGAGCGGCCCCTACCTCTACGAGCAGTACTTC	few	TRBV11-2	-	TRBJ2-7
CATSRGGGGGQDTQYF	TGTGCCACCAGCAGAGGGGGCGGGGGGGGTCAAGATACGCAGTATTTT	-	TRBV15	TRBD2	TRBJ2-3
CASSLGTSGGSTDTQYF	TGTGCTAGCAGCCTAGGGACTAGCGGGGGGAGCACAGATACGCAGTATTTT	-	TRBV7-7	TRBD2	TRBJ2-3
CASSLLIGKVDGYTF	TGTGCCAGCAGCTTACTCATAGGGAAGGTGGACGGCTACACCTTC	-	TRBV7-2	-	TRBJ1-2
CASSQDRSGGSGYEQYF	TGCGCCAGCAGCCAAGATCGGAGTGGGGGATCGGGGTACGAGCAGTACTTC	many	TRBV4-3	-	TRBJ2-7
CASSSQVGHSPLHF	TGTGCCAGCAGTTCTCAGGTGGGACATTCACCCCTCCACTTT	many	TRBV5-4	-	TRBJ1-6
CSPEIPGANVLTF	TGCAGTCCCGAGATCCCTGGGGCCAACGTCCTGACTTTC	-	TRBV20-1	-	TRBJ2-6
CASSPRGGQGNTGELFF	TGTGCCAGCAGCCCCCGGGGGGGACAGGGGAACACCGGGGAGCTGTTTTTT	many	TRBV7-8	-	TRBJ2-2
CASTPMRDVNTIYF	TGTGCCAGCACTCCTATGAGGGATGTAAACACCATATATTTT	-	TRBV7-8	-	TRBJ1-3
CASALGTGELFF	TGTGCCAGCGCCCTAGGCACCGGGGAGCTGTTTTTT	-	TRBV12-3/TRBV12-4	-	TRBJ2-2
CSVTFGQSQPQHF	TGCAGCGTTACTTTCGGACAGTCTCAGCCCCAGCATTTT	-	TRBV29-1	-	TRBJ1-5
CSVEAGQGAGTQYF	TGCAGCGTTGAAGCCGGGCAGGGGGCAGGTACGCAGTATTTT	-	TRBV29-1	TRBD1	TRBJ2-3
CASSQDQGFSTEAFF	TGCGCCAGCAGCCAAGATCAGGGGTTCAGCACTGAAGCTTTCTTT	few	TRBV4-3	-	TRBJ1-1
CASSSDREGNTIYF	TGTGCCAGCAGCTCCGACAGGGAGGGAAACACCATATATTTT	-	TRBV7-9	TRBD1	TRBJ1-3
CASSLRTQGMIDYGYTF	TGTGCCAGCAGCTTGCGGACCCAGGGGATGATCGACTATGGCTACACCTTC	few	TRBV5-6	-	TRBJ1-2
CASSLASSGGDVLTF	TGTGCCAGCAGTTTAGCGTCATCAGGAGGGGACGTCCTGACTTTC	few	TRBV12-3/TRBV12-4	-	TRBJ2-6
CASSLGLAIIGQFF	TGTGCCAGCAGCTTAGGGTTGGCGATAATTGGGCAGTTCTTC	-	TRBV11-1	-	TRBJ2-1
CASSYGQGNIDEQFF	TGTGCCAGCAGTTACGGACAGGGGAATATCGATGAGCAGTTCTTC	-	TRBV11-2	TRBD1	TRBJ2-1
CASSLTSQGNEQFF	TGCGCCAGCTCCCTGACTAGTCAGGGCAATGAGCAGTTCTTC	-	TRBV5-1	-	TRBJ2-1
CASSQDSADEKLFF	TGCGCCAGCAGCCAAGATTCAGCGGACGAAAAACTGTTTTTT	-	TRBV4-3	-	TRBJ1-4
CASSFTGTGELFF	TGTGCCAGCAGCTTTACAGGGACCGGGGAGCTGTTTTTT	many	TRBV28	-	TRBJ2-2
CATTVSGGAYNEQFF	TGTGCCACCACAGTCAGCGGGGGGGCCTACAATGAGCAGTTCTTC	-	TRBV6-5	TRBD2	TRBJ2-1
CATSTGDNEQFF	TGTGCCACTTCGACAGGGGACAATGAGCAGTTCTTC	few	TRBV10-3	TRBD1	TRBJ2-1